The 30 T cell receptor beta chains reported below all come from one sample, sequenced in a study of blood T cell repertoires in COVID-19. The repertoire was sequenced with immunoSEQ multiplex PCR; TCRdb's copy has only in-frame clones and lacks some. The sample has some 240,000 clones; about 80% are singletons. Input material: PBMCs or T cells enriched from blood (not recorded which). These receptors all come from a man in his fifties or sixties who had recovered from COVID-19.

The chain combines TRBV12-5 with TRBJ2-1; 16 bases align to TRBD2. Germline CDR1 reads LGHNT; CDR2 reads FRNRAP. V was clipped by 4 bases and J by 9 bases; unmatched bases: 6. The CDR3 is 16 residues long. The CDR3 DNA reads TGTGCTAGTGGTTCCGGGACTAGCGGGGGGGCGTCTGAGCAGTTCTTC. This encodes CASGSGTSGGASEQFF. Full variable domain (remainder filled in from reference TRBV12-5 and TRBJ2-1): DARVTQTPRHKVTEMGQEVTMRCQPILGHNTVFWYRQTMMQGLELLAYFRNRAPLDDSGMPKDRFSAEMPDATLATLKIQPSEPRDSAVYFCASGSGTSGGASEQFFGPGTRLTVL.

The chain employs TRBV11-2 and TRBJ1-6; 11 bases agree with TRBD1. This CDR3 region has 17 residues. V shed 1 base, J shed 7 bases, and the junction held 6 bases outside the gene matches. In germline, CDR1 is SGHAT, CDR2 FQNNGV. CDR3 region: CASSLGTGGLRNSPLHF. Here the CDR3 DNA reads TGTGCCAGCAGCTTAGGGACAGGGGGCCTTCGCAATTCACCCCTCCACTTT.

The gene calls are TRBV11-2 and TRBJ2-2; D possibly corresponds to TRBD1 (6 bases). CDR3 length: 15 residues. Germline V lookup: CDR1 SGHAT, CDR2 FQNNGV. Trimming left V 0 bases short and J 5 bases short, with 10 bases between. The CDR3 here is CASSLEGGRTGELFF. As DNA, the CDR3 is TGTGCCAGCAGCTTAGAAGGGGGTCGGACCGGGGAGCTGTTTTTT. The full variable domain, in which reference TRBV11-2 and TRBJ2-2 provide the parts outside the CDR3, is EAGVAQSPRYKIIEKRQSVAFWCNPISGHATLYWYQQILGQGPKLLIQFQNNGVVDDSQLPKDRFSAERLKGVDSTLKIQPAKLEDSAVYLCASSLEGGRTGELFFGEGSRLTVL.

The chain is built from TRBV27 and TRBJ2-4; the D gene is possibly TRBD1 (7 bases). The germline CDR1 and CDR2 sequences are MNHEY and SMNVEV (reference sequence). Trimming shortened V by 0 bases and J by 6 bases, and 21 bases separated the two germline ends. The length of the CDR3 is 18 residues. The CDR3 DNA sequence: TGTGCCAGCAGTTTATCGATTGGCAGGGGGGCGGGATCAAACATTCAGTACTTC. Translating it yields CASSLSIGRGAGSNIQYF.

Only a few counts were recorded for this clone. The chain uses TRBV6-2 or TRBV6-3 and TRBJ2-7; TRBD1 is a possible D gene (6 bases). The germline gives CDR1 MNHEY, CDR2 SVGEGT. V lost 6 bases, J lost 0 bases, and 15 bases lay in between. The CDR3 loop spans 15 amino acids. CDR3 in amino acids: CASSPLRGYSYEQYF. CDR3 DNA: TGTGCCAGCAGCCCCCTCAGGGGTTACTCCTACGAGCAGTACTTC.

This chain connects TRBV5-6 to TRBJ2-7; D uncertain. Trimming took 4 bases from V and 4 from J, leaving 15 bases between them. The CDR3 runs 14 residues. Germline assignment: CDR1 SGHDT and CDR2 YYEEEE. Written as DNA, the CDR3 is TGTGCCAGCAGCCCGACACAAACCACTTACGAGCAGTACTTC. As protein: CASSPTQTTYEQYF.

This clone was seen a single time. The chain combines TRBV27 with TRBJ2-5, with TRBD2 as a possible D gene (5 bases). The CDR3 has 12 residues. The ends were cut back, 5 bases at V and 3 bases at J, with 7 bases in the middle. In germline, CDR1 is MNHEY, CDR2 SMNVEV (reference sequence). In DNA form, the CDR3 reads TGTGCCAGCAGTAGAGGGAAAGAGACCCAGTACTTC. Its translation is CASSRGKETQYF.

The chain is built from TRBV5-4 and TRBJ2-2; 8 nucleotides match TRBD1. Germline trimming cut 0 bases from V and 4 bases from J; bases unmatched to any gene: 5. Germline CDR1 and CDR2: SGHNT and YYREEE (reference sequence). The CDR3 extends over 16 amino acids. CDR3 nucleotide sequence: TGTGCCAGCAGCTTGGCTCAGGGGGCGAGCACCGGGGAGCTGTTTTTT. Encoded protein: CASSLAQGASTGELFF.

This clone was counted once. V gene TRBV5-1 combines with J gene TRBJ2-2; the D gene is possibly TRBD1 (6 bases). The CDR3 runs to 15 residues. The V end lost 7 bases, the J end lost 2 bases, and 15 bases lay between the germline ends. Germline V gene lookup returns CDR1 SGHRS and CDR2 YFSETQ. CDR3: CASRSGTPNTGELFF. In DNA, the CDR3 is TGCGCCAGCCGAAGTGGGACACCTAACACCGGGGAGCTGTTTTTT.

The chain combines TRBV7-2 with TRBJ2-7; D possibly corresponds to TRBD1 (5 bases). This CDR3 is 12 amino acids long. Trimming cost V 5 bases and J 3 bases, with 8 bases left between them. CDR1 SGHTA and CDR2 FQGNSA come from the germline V gene. CDR3: CASSMTVYEQYF. DNA of the CDR3: TGTGCCAGCAGCATGACAGTCTACGAGCAGTACTTC.

The chain combines TRBV19 with TRBJ2-2; 12 bases fit TRBD2. CDR1 and CDR2 (germline): LNHDA, SQIVND (reference sequence). Germline trimming cut 10 bases from V and 4 bases from J; bases unmatched to any gene: 4. This CDR3 contains 14 residues. DNA for the CDR3: TGTGCCATCGCTAGCGGGAGGGCCACCGGGGAGCTGTTTTTT. As protein: CAIASGRATGELFF. The whole variable domain, remainder taken from reference TRBV19 and TRBJ2-2, is DGGITQSPKYLFRKEGQNVTLSCEQNLNHDAMYWYRQDPGQGLRLIYYSQIVNDFQKGDIAEGYSVSREKKESFPLTVTSAQKNPTAFYLCAIASGRATGELFFGEGSRLTVL.

The chain links TRBV9 to TRBJ2-2; unclear D gene. The CDR3 totals 14 residues. V gave up 0 bases and J gave up 1 base, with 4 bases separating them. Germline V CDR1 and CDR2: SGDLS, YYNGEE. CDR3 DNA: TGTGCCAGCAGCGTAGCCCTGAACACCGGGGAGCTGTTTTTT. Translating gives CASSVALNTGELFF.

This clone was seen only a few times. The chain has TRBV18 and TRBJ1-1, with D perhaps matching TRBD1 (6 bases). The V and J ends lost 6 bases and 2 bases respectively, with 10 bases between them. Germline V gene sequence: CDR1 KGHSH, CDR2 LQKENI. The CDR3 spans 13 residues. CDR3 nucleotide sequence: TGTGCCAGCTCCGAGGACAGAAACACTGAAGCTTTCTTT. This encodes CASSEDRNTEAFF.

This clone was picked up a small number of times. The V and J genes are TRBV20-1 and TRBJ2-1; weak D call: TRBD1 (6 bases). The germline gives CDR1 DFQATT, CDR2 SNEGSKA (reference sequence). The CDR3 contains 9 residues. In nucleotides, the CDR3 is TGCAGCTTCGGGACAGAGCAGTTCTTC. As protein: CSFGTEQFF.

CDR3 nucleotide sequence: TGCGCCAGCAGCTATACTAGCGGGGGGGCGTATGAGCAGTTCTTC. Amino acids: CASSYTSGGAYEQFF. V usage is TRBV4-1 and J usage is TRBJ2-1, with TRBD2 matching 13 bases. CDR3 length: 15 amino acids. Germline CDR1 and CDR2: MGHRA and YSYEKL. The J segment lost 8 bases and the V segment lost 5 bases, leaving 6 bases of the junction unmatched.

The J gene is TRBJ1-3, the V gene TRBV13, with 7 nucleotides matching TRBD1. CDR1 is PRHDT, CDR2 FYEKMQ, per germline (reference sequence). This CDR3 has 16 residues. V was clipped by 3 bases and J by 4 bases; unmatched bases: 9. CDR3 residues: CASSFWRGLEGNTIYF. In DNA form, the CDR3 reads TGTGCCAGCAGCTTCTGGAGGGGGCTTGAGGGAAACACCATATATTTT.

The chain joins TRBV19 to TRBJ1-6; 10 bases agree with TRBD1. The ends lost 4 bases at V and 10 bases at J; junction bases unmatched: 7. Germline V gene lookup returns CDR1 LNHDA and CDR2 SQIVND (reference sequence). This CDR3 is built from 15 residues. Here the CDR3 reads CASSSGQGGGSPLHF. CDR3 bases: TGTGCCAGTAGTAGCGGACAGGGGGGTGGATCACCCCTCCACTTT. The whole variable domain, remainder taken from reference TRBV19 and TRBJ1-6, is DGGITQSPKYLFRKEGQNVTLSCEQNLNHDAMYWYRQDPGQGLRLIYYSQIVNDFQKGDIAEGYSVSREKKESFPLTVTSAQKNPTAFYLCASSSGQGGGSPLHFGNGTRLTVT.

V and J are TRBV18 and TRBJ2-7; no definite D call. From germline, CDR1 is KGHSH and CDR2 LQKENI. Trimming shortened V by 4 bases and J by 0 bases, and 7 bases separated the two germline ends. The CDR3 runs 13 residues. The CDR3 DNA is TGTGCCAGCTCACTCCCGAGCTCCTACGAGCAGTACTTC. It encodes CASSLPSSYEQYF.

This sequence joins TRBV15 and TRBJ2-3; the match to TRBD2 covers 10 bases. From germline, CDR1 is LNHNV and CDR2 YYDKDF (reference sequence). V lost 2 bases to trimming and J lost 6 bases; unmatched junction nucleotides: 11. The CDR3 length is 17 residues. CDR3 nucleotide sequence: TGTGCCACCAGCAGACCACCGGGACTAGCGTCTCCGGATACGCAGTATTTT. It codes for CATSRPPGLASPDTQYF.

Notes on this clone: At one of its ends the junction is not consistent with the germline gene, which may arise from a read error. This sequence joins TRBV29-1 and TRBJ2-7; 9 nucleotides align to TRBD1. In germline, CDR1 is SQVTM, CDR2 ANQGSEA. This CDR3 has 14 amino acids. The chain's CDR3 is CSVTRQGGSHEQYF. DNA for the CDR3: TGCAGCGTCACTCGACAGGGGGGCTCCCACGAGCAGTACTTC.

The sample holds a few counts of this clone. The chain uses TRBV4-1 and TRBJ2-2; 11 nucleotides agree with TRBD2. The CDR3 consists of 16 residues. Per the germline V gene, CDR1 is MGHRA and CDR2 is YSYEKL. The ends lost 1 base at V and 8 bases at J; junction bases unmatched: 6. CDR3 amino acids: CASSQAGLAGGGELFF. DNA for the CDR3: TGCGCCAGCAGCCAAGCAGGGCTAGCGGGAGGTGGGGAGCTGTTTTTT.

The gene calls are TRBV7-9 and TRBJ1-3; the D gene is possibly TRBD1 (5 bases). Trimming removed 5 bases at V and 4 bases at J, with 12 bases between. Looked up from germline, CDR1 is SEHNR and CDR2 is FQNEAQ (reference sequence). This CDR3 is built from 14 residues. This chain's CDR3 is CASSPGAEGNTIYF. CDR3 bases: TGTGCCAGCAGCCCTGGGGCCGAGGGAAACACCATATATTTT.

This chain links TRBV7-9 with TRBJ1-2, with D perhaps TRBD1 (6 bases). This CDR3 spans 15 amino acids. V was pared by 5 bases and J by 3 bases, with 16 bases between. Germline lookup yields CDR1 SEHNR and CDR2 FQNEAQ (reference sequence). CDR3 DNA sequence: TGTGCCAGCAGCCCGAGGGACAAGAAGTACTATGGCTACACCTTC. This translates into CASSPRDKKYYGYTF.

This clone appeared once. The V gene is TRBV11-3, the J gene TRBJ2-7; D might be TRBD1 (6 bases). This CDR3 is 15 amino acids long. Trimming removed 5 bases from V and 6 bases from J, with 20 bases in between. CDR1 is SGHNT and CDR2 is YENEEA in the germline V gene. The CDR3, as DNA: TGTGCCAGCAGCCCAACAGGGAAACCTTTCGGCGAGCAGTACTTC. This codes for CASSPTGKPFGEQYF.

This chain uses TRBV11-2 with TRBJ2-3; TRBD1 aligns across 10 bases. CDR1 is SGHAT, CDR2 FQNNGV, per germline. With V trimmed by 0 bases and J by 6 bases, 6 bases remained unmatched. There are 16 residues in the CDR3. Here the CDR3 reads CASSLEGQGIRDTQYF. The DNA for the CDR3 is TGTGCCAGCAGCTTAGAGGGACAGGGGATAAGGGATACGCAGTATTTT.

This chain links TRBV6-5 with TRBJ1-4; tentative D call: TRBD1 (5 bases). The germline V gene has CDR1 MNHEY and CDR2 SVGAGI. V was pared by 0 bases and J by 8 bases, with 16 bases between. The CDR3 has 16 residues. CDR3 nucleotide sequence: TGTGCCAGCAGTTACTCGCCTACAGGAGTTGGGGAAAAACTGTTTTTT. Its protein is CASSYSPTGVGEKLFF.

The V gene is TRBV10-3, the J gene TRBJ2-1, with TRBD1 as a possible D gene (6 bases). The germline V and J ends were trimmed by 6 bases and 8 bases, with 17 bases remaining between them. The CDR3 has 14 amino acids. Germline values: CDR1 ENHRY, CDR2 SYGVKD. The CDR3: CAISQGQPTDEQFF. CDR3 sequence (DNA): TGTGCCATCAGCCAGGGGCAGCCAACGGATGAGCAGTTCTTC.

The rearrangement uses TRBV6-4 and TRBJ1-2, with TRBD1 identical over 10 bases. The CDR3 has 16 residues. In germline, CDR1 is MRHNA, CDR2 SNTAGT. J was trimmed by 7 bases and V by 5 bases; bases with no gene match: 13. This CDR3 reads CASSPNLGTGAFGYTF. The CDR3 region has the DNA TGTGCCAGCAGTCCAAACTTAGGGACAGGGGCCTTTGGCTACACCTTC.

The V and J genes are TRBV27 and TRBJ2-5, with TRBD2 matching 14 bases. The CDR3 has 16 amino acids. The J segment lost 5 bases and the V segment lost 4 bases, leaving 6 bases of the junction unmatched. Germline V gene lookup returns CDR1 MNHEY and CDR2 SMNVEV (reference sequence). CDR3 nucleotides: TGTGCCAGCAGTTCCGGGACTAGCGGGAGATGGGAGACCCAGTACTTC. Translated, it gives CASSSGTSGRWETQYF.

The chain employs TRBV11-2 and TRBJ1-6; 10 bases agree with TRBD1. The V gene's germline CDR1 is SGHAT and CDR2 FQNNGV. The CDR3 is 17 amino acids. The ends lost 0 bases at V and 10 bases at J; junction bases unmatched: 9. CDR3 in amino acids: CASSLDDGTGVKSPLHF. In DNA, the CDR3 is TGTGCCAGCAGCTTAGACGATGGGACAGGGGTGAAGTCACCCCTCCACTTT.